The clone carrying this T cell receptor beta chain was detected only once. This sample is drawn from a study of blood T cell repertoires in COVID-19. Turning to the study itself: From T cells, B-cell-depleted T cells, or PBMCs came the material, which was cDNA or gDNA.

Trimming took off 5 bases at V and 4 bases at J, with 13 bases between the two ends. Germline assignment: CDR1 MGHRA and CDR2 YSYEKL. This CDR3 has 14 residues. The assay was immunoSEQ multiplex PCR, and TCRdb's table has in-frame clones only and misses some. There are 45,000 to 55,000 clones in the sample; 86% occur only once, and 12% lies in the top ten. The specimen was peripheral blood. The source of this sequence is a man aged 70-80 years with active COVID-19. V gene TRBV4-1 combines with J gene TRBJ2-3, with a possible D match to TRBD2 (5 bases). CDR3 amino acids: CASSFGKAADTQYF. Written as DNA, the CDR3 is TGCGCCAGCAGCTTTGGTAAAGCGGCAGATACGCAGTATTTT.